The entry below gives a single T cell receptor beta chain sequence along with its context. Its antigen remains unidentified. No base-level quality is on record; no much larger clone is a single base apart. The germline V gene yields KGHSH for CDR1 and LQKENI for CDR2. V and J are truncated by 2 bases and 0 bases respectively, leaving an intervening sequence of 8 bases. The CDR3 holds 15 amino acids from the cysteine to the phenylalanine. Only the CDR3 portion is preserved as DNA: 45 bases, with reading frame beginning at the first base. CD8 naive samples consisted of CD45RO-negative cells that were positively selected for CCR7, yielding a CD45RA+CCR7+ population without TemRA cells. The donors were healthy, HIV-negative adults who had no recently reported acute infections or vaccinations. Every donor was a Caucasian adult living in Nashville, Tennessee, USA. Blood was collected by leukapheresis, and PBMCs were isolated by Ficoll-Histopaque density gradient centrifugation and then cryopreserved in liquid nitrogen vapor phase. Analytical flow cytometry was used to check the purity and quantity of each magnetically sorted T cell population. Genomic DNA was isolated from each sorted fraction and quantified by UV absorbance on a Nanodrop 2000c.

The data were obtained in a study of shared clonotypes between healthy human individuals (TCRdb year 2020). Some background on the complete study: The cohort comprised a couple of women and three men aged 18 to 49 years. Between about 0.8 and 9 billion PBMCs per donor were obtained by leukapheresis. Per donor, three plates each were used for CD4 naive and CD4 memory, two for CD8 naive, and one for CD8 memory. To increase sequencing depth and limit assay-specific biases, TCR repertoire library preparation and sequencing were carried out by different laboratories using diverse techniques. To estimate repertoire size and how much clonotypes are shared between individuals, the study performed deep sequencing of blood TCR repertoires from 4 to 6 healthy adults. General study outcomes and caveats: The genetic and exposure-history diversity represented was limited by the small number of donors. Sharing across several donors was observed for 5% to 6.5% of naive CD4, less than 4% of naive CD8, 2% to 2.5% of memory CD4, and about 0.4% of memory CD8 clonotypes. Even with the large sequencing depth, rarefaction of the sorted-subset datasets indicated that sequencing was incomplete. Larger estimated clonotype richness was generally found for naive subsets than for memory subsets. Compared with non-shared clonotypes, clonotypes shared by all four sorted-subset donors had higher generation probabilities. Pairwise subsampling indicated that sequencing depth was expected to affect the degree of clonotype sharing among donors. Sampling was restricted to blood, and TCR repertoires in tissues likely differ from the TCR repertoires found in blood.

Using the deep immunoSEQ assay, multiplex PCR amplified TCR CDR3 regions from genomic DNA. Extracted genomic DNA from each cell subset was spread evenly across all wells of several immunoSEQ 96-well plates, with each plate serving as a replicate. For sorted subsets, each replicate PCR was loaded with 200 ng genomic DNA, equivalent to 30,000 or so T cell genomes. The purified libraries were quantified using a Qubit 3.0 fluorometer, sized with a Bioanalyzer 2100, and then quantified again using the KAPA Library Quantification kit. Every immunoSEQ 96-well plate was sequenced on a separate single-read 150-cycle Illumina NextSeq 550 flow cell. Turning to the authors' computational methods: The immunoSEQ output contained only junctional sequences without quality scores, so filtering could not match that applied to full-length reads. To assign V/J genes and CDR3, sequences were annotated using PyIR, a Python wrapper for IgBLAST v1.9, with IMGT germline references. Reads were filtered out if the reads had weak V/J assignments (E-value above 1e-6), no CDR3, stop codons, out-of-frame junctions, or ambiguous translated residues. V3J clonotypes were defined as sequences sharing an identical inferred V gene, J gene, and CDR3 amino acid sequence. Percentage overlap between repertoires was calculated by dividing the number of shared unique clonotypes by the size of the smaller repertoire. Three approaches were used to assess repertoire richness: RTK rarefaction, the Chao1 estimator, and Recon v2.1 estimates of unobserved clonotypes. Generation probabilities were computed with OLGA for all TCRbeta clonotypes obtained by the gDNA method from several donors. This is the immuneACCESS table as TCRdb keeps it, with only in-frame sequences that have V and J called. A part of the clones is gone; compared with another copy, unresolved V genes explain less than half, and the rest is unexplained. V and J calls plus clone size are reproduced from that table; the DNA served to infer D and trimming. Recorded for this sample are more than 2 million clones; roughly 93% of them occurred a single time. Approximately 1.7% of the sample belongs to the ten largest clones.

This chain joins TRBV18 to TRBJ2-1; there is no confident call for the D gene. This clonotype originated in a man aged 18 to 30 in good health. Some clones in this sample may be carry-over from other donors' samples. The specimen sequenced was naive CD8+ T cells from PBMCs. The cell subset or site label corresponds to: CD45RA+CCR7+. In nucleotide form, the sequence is TGTGCCAGCTCACCAGCAGTAAGCTCCTACAATGAGCAGTTCTTC. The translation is CASSPAVSSYNEQFF.